This T cell receptor beta chain was sequenced in a study of blood T cell repertoires in COVID-19. Study processing details: Researchers report that nucleated cell counts were estimated from reference gene primer amplification. Assay: immunoSEQ multiplex PCR; the TCRdb copy retains only in-frame clones and omits some. That table is the source of V, J and clone size, and D and trimming were worked out from the DNA. This sample carries some 200,000 clones, 70% to 80% of them seen once, and the ten largest clones take 17%. The sequence was collected from a woman aged 45-65 years who had recovered from COVID-19. The source material was PBMCs or T cells enriched from blood (not recorded which).

CDR3 region: CATSDPGTGLTDTQYF. The CDR3 DNA follows: TGTGCCACCAGTGACCCTGGGACAGGCCTGACGGATACGCAGTATTTT. V usage is TRBV24-1 and J usage is TRBJ2-3; 8 bases fit TRBD1. Germline V gives CDR1 KGHDR, CDR2 SFDVKD. V shed 4 bases, J shed 6 bases, and the junction held 11 bases outside the gene matches. This CDR3 is 16 amino acids long.